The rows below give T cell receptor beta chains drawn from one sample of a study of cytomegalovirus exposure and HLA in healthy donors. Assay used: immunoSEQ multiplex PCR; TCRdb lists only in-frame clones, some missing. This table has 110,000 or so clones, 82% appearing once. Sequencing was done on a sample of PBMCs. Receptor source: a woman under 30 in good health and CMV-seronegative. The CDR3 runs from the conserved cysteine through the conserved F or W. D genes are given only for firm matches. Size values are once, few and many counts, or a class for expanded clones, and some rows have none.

CDR3 protein: CASRIGAQANYGYTF
CDR3 DNA: TGTGCCAGCAGGATAGGGGCCCAAGCTAACTATGGCTACACCTTC
J gene: TRBJ1-2
clone size: .
D gene: .
V gene: TRBV27

CDR3 protein: CASSVGRASTDTQYF
CDR3 DNA: TGTGCCAGCAGCGTAGGCAGGGCTAGCACAGATACGCAGTATTTT
J gene: TRBJ2-3
clone size: .
D gene: .
V gene: TRBV6-6

CDR3 protein: CASGCPECANTEAFF
CDR3 DNA: TGTGCCAGCGGCTGCCCGGAGTGCGCGAACACTGAAGCTTTCTTT
J gene: TRBJ1-1
clone size: .
D gene: .
V gene: TRBV5-5

CDR3 protein: CATSRDPASGRAGEQFF
CDR3 DNA: TGTGCCACCAGCAGAGATCCGGCTAGCGGGAGGGCCGGTGAGCAGTTCTTC
J gene: TRBJ2-1
clone size: .
D gene: TRBD2
V gene: TRBV15

CDR3 protein: CASSMTVYNSPLHF
CDR3 DNA: TGTGCCAGCAGCATGACAGTGTATAATTCACCCCTCCACTTT
J gene: TRBJ1-6
clone size: few
D gene: .
V gene: TRBV7-2

CDR3 protein: CASRGSGASYNEQFF
CDR3 DNA: TGCGCCAGCAGGGGCAGCGGAGCCTCCTACAATGAGCAGTTCTTC
J gene: TRBJ2-1
clone size: .
D gene: .
V gene: TRBV5-1

CDR3 protein: CASSIGPRAFF
CDR3 DNA: TGTGCCAGTAGTATAGGGCCCAGGGCTTTCTTT
J gene: TRBJ1-1
clone size: .
D gene: .
V gene: TRBV19

CDR3 protein: CASSLAGGLGTQYF
CDR3 DNA: TGTGCCAGCAGCTTAGCGGGGGGGTTGGGGACCCAGTACTTC
J gene: TRBJ2-5
clone size: .
D gene: TRBD2
V gene: TRBV11-3

CDR3 protein: CASSFLNTGELFF
CDR3 DNA: TGTGCCAGCAGCTTTCTTAACACCGGGGAGCTGTTTTTT
J gene: TRBJ2-2
clone size: .
D gene: .
V gene: TRBV5-6

CDR3 protein: CASRVRTGQGVGYGYTF
CDR3 DNA: TGTGCCAGCAGGGTCAGGACCGGACAGGGCGTAGGCTATGGCTACACCTTC
J gene: TRBJ1-2
clone size: .
D gene: .
V gene: TRBV21-1

CDR3 protein: CASSYAGWLTDTQYF
CDR3 DNA: TGTGCCAGCAGTTACGCGGGCTGGCTGACAGATACGCAGTATTTT
J gene: TRBJ2-3
clone size: once
D gene: .
V gene: TRBV6-5

CDR3 protein: CASSLSLSWNTEAFF
CDR3 DNA: TGTGCCAGCAGCTTAAGTTTAAGCTGGAACACTGAAGCTTTCTTT
J gene: TRBJ1-1
clone size: few
D gene: .
V gene: TRBV7-2

CDR3 protein: CASSLIAGRLSRGLHF
CDR3 DNA: TGTGCCAGCAGCTTGATAGCGGGGCGACTATCTCGTGGCCTCCACTTT
J gene: TRBJ1-6
clone size: .
D gene: .
V gene: TRBV7-9

CDR3 protein: CASSLGRETQYF
CDR3 DNA: TGTGCCAGCAGCTTAGGTCGAGAGACCCAGTACTTC
J gene: TRBJ2-5
clone size: .
D gene: .
V gene: TRBV7-2

CDR3 protein: CASSLITLIYNEQFF
CDR3 DNA: TGTGCCAGCAGCTTAATTACTCTAATCTACAATGAGCAGTTCTTC
J gene: TRBJ2-1
clone size: .
D gene: .
V gene: TRBV5-6

CDR3 protein: CASSSRGSGANVLTF
CDR3 DNA: TGTGCCAGCAGCTCCAGGGGCTCTGGGGCCAACGTCCTGACTTTC
J gene: TRBJ2-6
clone size: once
D gene: .
V gene: TRBV7-9

CDR3 protein: CASSQDPTGDQPQHF
CDR3 DNA: TGCGCCAGCAGCCAAGACCCTACAGGGGATCAGCCCCAGCATTTT
J gene: TRBJ1-5
clone size: .
D gene: TRBD1
V gene: TRBV4-1

CDR3 protein: CASSLHGGQPQHF
CDR3 DNA: TGTGCCAGCAGCTTACACGGGGGTCAGCCCCAGCATTTT
J gene: TRBJ1-5
clone size: .
D gene: .
V gene: TRBV7-9

CDR3 protein: CASSVDGRYNEQFF
CDR3 DNA: TGTGCCAGCAGCGTAGATGGCAGGTACAATGAGCAGTTCTTC
J gene: TRBJ2-1
clone size: .
D gene: .
V gene: TRBV9

CDR3 protein: CASGPKGAANEQFF
CDR3 DNA: TGTGCCAGCGGCCCAAAGGGGGCTGCCAATGAGCAGTTCTTC
J gene: TRBJ2-1
clone size: .
D gene: .
V gene: TRBV21-1

CDR3 protein: CASSETRTSGGGTDTQYF
CDR3 DNA: TGTGCCAGCAGTGAAACTCGGACTAGCGGGGGGGGCACAGATACGCAGTATTTT
J gene: TRBJ2-3
clone size: .
D gene: TRBD2
V gene: TRBV25-1

CDR3 protein: CASSGRADEKLFF
CDR3 DNA: TGTGCCAGCAGTGGCAGGGCCGATGAAAAACTGTTTTTT
J gene: TRBJ1-4
clone size: .
D gene: .
V gene: TRBV2

CDR3 protein: CASTWTARSGNTIYF
CDR3 DNA: TGTGCCAGTACTTGGACAGCTCGATCTGGAAACACCATATATTTT
J gene: TRBJ1-3
clone size: once
D gene: .
V gene: TRBV19

CDR3 protein: CASSPRTGGAGSYNEQFF
CDR3 DNA: TGTGCCAGCAGCCCTAGGACAGGGGGCGCGGGCTCCTACAATGAGCAGTTCTTC
J gene: TRBJ2-1
clone size: .
D gene: TRBD1
V gene: TRBV7-6

CDR3 protein: CASSLGLRGAGYTF
CDR3 DNA: TGTGCCAGCAGCTTAGGTTTACGGGGGGCTGGCTACACCTTC
J gene: TRBJ1-2
clone size: .
D gene: .
V gene: TRBV11-3

CDR3 protein: CATSRGPVSQPQHF
CDR3 DNA: TGTGCCACCAGCAGAGGTCCGGTTTCCCAGCCCCAGCATTTT
J gene: TRBJ1-5
clone size: .
D gene: .
V gene: TRBV15

CDR3 protein: CASSRRTRDRENTIYF
CDR3 DNA: TGTGCCAGCAGCAGACGAACCCGGGACAGGGAGAACACCATATATTTT
J gene: TRBJ1-3
clone size: .
D gene: TRBD1
V gene: TRBV7-2

CDR3 protein: CAINAGTTNYGYTF
CDR3 DNA: TGTGCCATTAATGCCGGGACAACTAACTATGGCTACACCTTC
J gene: TRBJ1-2
clone size: .
D gene: .
V gene: TRBV14

CDR3 protein: CASSPNRGSSGNTIYF
CDR3 DNA: TGTGCCAGCTCACCAAATCGGGGGTCCTCTGGAAACACCATATATTTT
J gene: TRBJ1-3
clone size: .
D gene: .
V gene: TRBV18

CDR3 protein: CSVDWEAQETQYF
CDR3 DNA: TGCAGCGTTGATTGGGAGGCCCAAGAGACCCAGTACTTC
J gene: TRBJ2-5
clone size: .
D gene: .
V gene: TRBV29-1

CDR3 protein: CASSFLNSVHEQYF
CDR3 DNA: TGTGCCAGCAGCTTCCTTAACTCTGTCCACGAGCAGTACTTC
J gene: TRBJ2-7
clone size: .
D gene: .
V gene: TRBV5-6

CDR3 protein: CASSSGQGGNTIYF
CDR3 DNA: TGTGCCAGCAGCTCGGGACAGGGGGGAAACACCATATATTTT
J gene: TRBJ1-3
clone size: .
D gene: TRBD1
V gene: TRBV7-2

CDR3 protein: CASSDQGLVINEQFF
CDR3 DNA: TGTGCCAGCAGTGATCAGGGACTAGTTATCAATGAGCAGTTCTTC
J gene: TRBJ2-1
clone size: .
D gene: TRBD2
V gene: TRBV27

CDR3 protein: CASSHPGTGEVAGELFF
CDR3 DNA: TGCGCCAGCAGCCATCCCGGGACAGGGGAGGTGGCCGGGGAGCTGTTTTTT
J gene: TRBJ2-2
clone size: .
D gene: TRBD1
V gene: TRBV4-1

CDR3 protein: CASTSRGYPYNEQFF
CDR3 DNA: TGTGCCAGCACCTCGCGGGGGTACCCCTACAATGAGCAGTTCTTC
J gene: TRBJ2-1
clone size: .
D gene: TRBD2
V gene: TRBV9

CDR3 protein: CASSLTGVNTEAFF
CDR3 DNA: TGTGCCAGCAGTCTGACAGGGGTGAACACTGAAGCTTTCTTT
J gene: TRBJ1-1
clone size: once
D gene: TRBD1
V gene: TRBV6-4

CDR3 protein: CSAGTTGLQYF
CDR3 DNA: TGCAGTGCTGGGACAACAGGGCTCCAGTACTTC
J gene: TRBJ2-7
clone size: .
D gene: .
V gene: TRBV20-1

CDR3 protein: CASSLYQTGNTGELFF
CDR3 DNA: TGTGCCAGCAGCCTATACCAGACAGGAAACACCGGGGAGCTGTTTTTT
J gene: TRBJ2-2
clone size: once
D gene: .
V gene: TRBV13

CDR3 protein: CAISERGGGIANEQFF
CDR3 DNA: TGTGCCATCAGTGAGCGCGGGGGAGGTATTGCCAATGAGCAGTTCTTC
J gene: TRBJ2-1
clone size: .
D gene: TRBD2
V gene: TRBV10-3

CDR3 protein: CASSPLGRGGNQPQHF
CDR3 DNA: TGTGCCAGCTCACCATTGGGGCGCGGGGGCAATCAGCCCCAGCATTTT
J gene: TRBJ1-5
clone size: .
D gene: .
V gene: TRBV18

CDR3 protein: CASSDPRLAGEETQYF
CDR3 DNA: TGTGCCAGCAGTGATCCCCGACTAGCGGGAGAAGAGACCCAGTACTTC
J gene: TRBJ2-5
clone size: .
D gene: TRBD2
V gene: TRBV25-1

CDR3 protein: CASSPQGMNTEAFF
CDR3 DNA: TGTGCCAGCTCACCACAGGGGATGAACACTGAAGCTTTCTTT
J gene: TRBJ1-1
clone size: .
D gene: .
V gene: TRBV18

CDR3 protein: CASSIQGGGTEAFF
CDR3 DNA: TGTGCCAGCAGCATACAAGGGGGGGGCACTGAAGCTTTCTTT
J gene: TRBJ1-1
clone size: .
D gene: .
V gene: TRBV5-6

CDR3 protein: CAISESDSQETQYF
CDR3 DNA: TGTGCCATCAGTGAGTCAGACAGTCAAGAGACCCAGTACTTC
J gene: TRBJ2-5
clone size: .
D gene: .
V gene: TRBV10-3

CDR3 protein: CASSPLAGSIYNEQFF
CDR3 DNA: TGTGCCAGCAGCCCACTAGCGGGGTCTATTTACAATGAGCAGTTCTTC
J gene: TRBJ2-1
clone size: .
D gene: TRBD2
V gene: TRBV5-4

CDR3 protein: CASRDSGETQYF
CDR3 DNA: TGTGCCAGCCGGGACAGTGGGGAGACCCAGTACTTC
J gene: TRBJ2-5
clone size: .
D gene: TRBD1
V gene: TRBV6-5

CDR3 protein: CASSLITDTQYF
CDR3 DNA: TGTGCCAGCAGCCTAATCACAGATACGCAGTATTTT
J gene: TRBJ2-3
clone size: .
D gene: .
V gene: TRBV13

CDR3 protein: CASSPREGATEAFF
CDR3 DNA: TGCGCCAGCAGCCCCAGGGAGGGAGCCACTGAAGCTTTCTTT
J gene: TRBJ1-1
clone size: .
D gene: .
V gene: TRBV5-1

CDR3 protein: CASSLVERSTEAFF
CDR3 DNA: TGTGCCAGCAGCTTAGTTGAGAGGAGCACTGAAGCTTTCTTT
J gene: TRBJ1-1
clone size: .
D gene: .
V gene: TRBV7-9

CDR3 protein: CASSYRGSTYEQYF
CDR3 DNA: TGTGCCAGCAGTTACCGGGGATCCACCTACGAGCAGTACTTC
J gene: TRBJ2-7
clone size: .
D gene: .
V gene: TRBV6-5

CDR3 protein: CASSLGDRGNTEAFF
CDR3 DNA: TGTGCCAGCAGCTTAGGAGACAGGGGGAACACTGAAGCTTTCTTT
J gene: TRBJ1-1
clone size: .
D gene: TRBD1
V gene: TRBV11-2

CDR3 protein: CASSQGLGADTQYF
CDR3 DNA: TGTGCCAGCAGCCAGGGACTAGGGGCAGATACGCAGTATTTT
J gene: TRBJ2-3
clone size: .
D gene: TRBD2
V gene: TRBV6-4

CDR3 protein: CASSQDFVQPQHF
CDR3 DNA: TGCGCCAGCAGCCAAGATTTCGTCCAGCCCCAGCATTTT
J gene: TRBJ1-5
clone size: .
D gene: .
V gene: TRBV4-1

CDR3 protein: CSVEGTASYEQYF
CDR3 DNA: TGCAGCGTTGAAGGGACAGCCTCCTACGAGCAGTACTTC
J gene: TRBJ2-7
clone size: .
D gene: .
V gene: TRBV29-1

CDR3 protein: CASSEALGVANYGYTF
CDR3 DNA: TGTGCCAGCAGTGAAGCGCTGGGCGTAGCTAACTATGGCTACACCTTC
J gene: TRBJ1-2
clone size: few
D gene: .
V gene: TRBV6-1

CDR3 protein: CASSSTRDNSYNSPLHF
CDR3 DNA: TGTGCCAGCAGCTCTACCCGGGACAACTCCTATAATTCACCCCTCCACTTT
J gene: TRBJ1-6
clone size: few
D gene: .
V gene: TRBV5-6

CDR3 protein: CASSLDSTGNTIYF
CDR3 DNA: TGCGCCAGCAGTTTGGACAGCACTGGAAACACCATATATTTT
J gene: TRBJ1-3
clone size: .
D gene: .
V gene: TRBV5-1

CDR3 protein: CATRQASSYEQYF
CDR3 DNA: TGTGCCACCCGACAGGCAAGCTCCTACGAGCAGTACTTC
J gene: TRBJ2-7
clone size: .
D gene: .
V gene: TRBV19